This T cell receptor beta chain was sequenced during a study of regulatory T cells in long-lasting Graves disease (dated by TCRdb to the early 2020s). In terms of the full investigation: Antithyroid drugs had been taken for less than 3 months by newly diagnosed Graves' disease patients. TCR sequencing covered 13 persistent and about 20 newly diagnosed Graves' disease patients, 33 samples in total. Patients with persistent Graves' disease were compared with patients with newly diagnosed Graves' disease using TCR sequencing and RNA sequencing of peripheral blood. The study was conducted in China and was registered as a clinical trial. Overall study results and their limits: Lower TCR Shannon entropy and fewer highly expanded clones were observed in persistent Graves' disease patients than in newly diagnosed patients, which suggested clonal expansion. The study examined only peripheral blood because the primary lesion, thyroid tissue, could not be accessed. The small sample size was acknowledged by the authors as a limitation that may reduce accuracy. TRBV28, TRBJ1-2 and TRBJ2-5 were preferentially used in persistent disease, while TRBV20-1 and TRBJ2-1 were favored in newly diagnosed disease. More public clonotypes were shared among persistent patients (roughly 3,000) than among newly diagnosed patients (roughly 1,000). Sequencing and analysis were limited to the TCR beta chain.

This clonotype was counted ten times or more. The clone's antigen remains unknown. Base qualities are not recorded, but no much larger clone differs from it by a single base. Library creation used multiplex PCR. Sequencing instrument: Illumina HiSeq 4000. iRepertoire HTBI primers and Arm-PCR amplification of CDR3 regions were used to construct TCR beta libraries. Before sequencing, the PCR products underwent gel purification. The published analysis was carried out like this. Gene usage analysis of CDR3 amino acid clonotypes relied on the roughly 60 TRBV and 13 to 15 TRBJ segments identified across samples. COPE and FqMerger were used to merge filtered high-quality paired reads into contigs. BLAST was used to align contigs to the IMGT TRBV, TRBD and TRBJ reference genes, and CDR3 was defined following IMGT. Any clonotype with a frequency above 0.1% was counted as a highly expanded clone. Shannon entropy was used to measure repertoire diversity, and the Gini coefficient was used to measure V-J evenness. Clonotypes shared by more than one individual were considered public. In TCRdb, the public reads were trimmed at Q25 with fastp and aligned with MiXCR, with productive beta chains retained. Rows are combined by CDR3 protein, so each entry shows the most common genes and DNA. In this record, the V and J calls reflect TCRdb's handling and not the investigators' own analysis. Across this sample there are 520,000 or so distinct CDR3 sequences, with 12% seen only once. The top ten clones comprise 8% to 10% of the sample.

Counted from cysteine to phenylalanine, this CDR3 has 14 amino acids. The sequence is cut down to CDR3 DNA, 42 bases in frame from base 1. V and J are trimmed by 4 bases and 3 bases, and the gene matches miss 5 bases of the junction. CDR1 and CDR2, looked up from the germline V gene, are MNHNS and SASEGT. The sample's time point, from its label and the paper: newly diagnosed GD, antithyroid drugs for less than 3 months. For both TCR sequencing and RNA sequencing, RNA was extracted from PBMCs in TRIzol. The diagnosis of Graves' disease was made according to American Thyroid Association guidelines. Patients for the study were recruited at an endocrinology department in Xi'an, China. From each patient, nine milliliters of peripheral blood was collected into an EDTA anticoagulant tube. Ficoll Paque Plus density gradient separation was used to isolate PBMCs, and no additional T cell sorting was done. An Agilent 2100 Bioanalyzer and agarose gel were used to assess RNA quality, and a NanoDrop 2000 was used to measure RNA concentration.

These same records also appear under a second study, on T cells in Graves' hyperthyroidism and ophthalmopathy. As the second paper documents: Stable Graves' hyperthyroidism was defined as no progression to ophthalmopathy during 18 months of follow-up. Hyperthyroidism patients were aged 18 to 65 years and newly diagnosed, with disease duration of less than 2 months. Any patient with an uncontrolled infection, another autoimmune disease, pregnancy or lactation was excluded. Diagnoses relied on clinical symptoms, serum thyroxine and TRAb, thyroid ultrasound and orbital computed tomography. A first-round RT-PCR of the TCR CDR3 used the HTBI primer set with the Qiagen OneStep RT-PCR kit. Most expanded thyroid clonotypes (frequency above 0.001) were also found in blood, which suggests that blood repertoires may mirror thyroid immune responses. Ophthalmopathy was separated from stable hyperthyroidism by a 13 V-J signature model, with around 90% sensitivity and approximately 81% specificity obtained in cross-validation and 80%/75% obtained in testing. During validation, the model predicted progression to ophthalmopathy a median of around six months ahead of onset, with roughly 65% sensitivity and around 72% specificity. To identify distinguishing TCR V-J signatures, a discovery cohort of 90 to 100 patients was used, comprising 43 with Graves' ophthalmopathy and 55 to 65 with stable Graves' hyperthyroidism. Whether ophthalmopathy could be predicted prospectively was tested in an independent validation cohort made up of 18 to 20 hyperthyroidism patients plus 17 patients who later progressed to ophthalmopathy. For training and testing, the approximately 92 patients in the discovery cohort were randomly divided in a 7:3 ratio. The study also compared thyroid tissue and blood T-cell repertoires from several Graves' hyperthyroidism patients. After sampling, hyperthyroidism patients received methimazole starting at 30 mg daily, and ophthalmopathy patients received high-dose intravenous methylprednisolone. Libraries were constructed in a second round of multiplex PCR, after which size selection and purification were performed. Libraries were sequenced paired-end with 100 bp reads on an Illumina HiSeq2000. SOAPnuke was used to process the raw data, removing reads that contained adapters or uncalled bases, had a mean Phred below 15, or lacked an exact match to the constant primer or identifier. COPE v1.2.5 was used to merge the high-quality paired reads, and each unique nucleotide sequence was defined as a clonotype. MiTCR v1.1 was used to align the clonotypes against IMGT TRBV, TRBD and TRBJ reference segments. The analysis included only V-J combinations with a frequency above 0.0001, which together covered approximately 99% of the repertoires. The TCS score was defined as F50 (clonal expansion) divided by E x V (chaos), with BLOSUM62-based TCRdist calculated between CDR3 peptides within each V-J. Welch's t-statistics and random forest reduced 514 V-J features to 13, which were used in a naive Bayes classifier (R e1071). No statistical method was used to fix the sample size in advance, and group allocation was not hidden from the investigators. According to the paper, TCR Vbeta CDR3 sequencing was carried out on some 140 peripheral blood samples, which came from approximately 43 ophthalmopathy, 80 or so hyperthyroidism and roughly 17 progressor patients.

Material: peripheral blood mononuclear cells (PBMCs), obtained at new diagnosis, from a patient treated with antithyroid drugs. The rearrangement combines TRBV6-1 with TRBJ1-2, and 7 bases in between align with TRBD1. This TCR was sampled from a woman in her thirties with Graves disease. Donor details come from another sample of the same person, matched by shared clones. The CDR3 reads CASSVDRAYYGYTF. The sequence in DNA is TGTGCCAGCAGTGTCGACAGGGCCTACTATGGCTACACCTTC.